This T cell receptor beta chain came from a study of T-cell memory formation after mild COVID-19. At the level of the study: Among the donors, TCR clusters were largely specific to each donor.

The V and J ends lost 3 bases and 6 bases, in that order; junction bases with no gene match: 8. The CDR3 contains 14 residues. Germline assignment: CDR1 DFQATT and CDR2 SNEGSKA (reference sequence). TCRdb re-called the 5' RACE reads with MiXCR, one entry per CDR3 protein. The table shows about 250,000 distinct CDR3 sequences, with approximately 15% occurring only once. Concerning this clonotype: Antigen unknown.

Findings and limits, study-wide: Clones contracting over day 15 to 85 were CD4/CD8 balanced, with later expanders leaning CD4+. Second-wave clones with a day 37 peak had unconfirmed SARS-CoV-2 specificity. Certain responding clones were present in pre-infection memory, suggesting participation of cross-reactive memory.

The clonotype was recovered from an adult woman who had mild COVID-19 (a few samples of this study predate the infection). Cell type and time point are not known. Sequencing was carried out using PBMCs or a T cell subset sorted from them (not recorded which). The V and J genes are TRBV20-1 and TRBJ2-4; 7 positions match TRBD1. The CDR3 DNA is TGCAGTGCTAGGGTTCCGGGACAGCTAAACATTCAGTACTTC. This translates into CSARVPGQLNIQYF.